This record concerns one T cell receptor (beta chain) sequence. The antigen remains unidentified. The entry originates in a study of cytomegalovirus exposure and HLA in healthy donors. Regarding the study as a whole: In a later analysis, compared with equally common non-associated chains, HLA-associated beta chains were more expanded. Later on, analysis showed that most CMV-associated TCR beta chains appeared to be HLA-restricted. Researchers reported in a later analysis that common viral pathogens appeared linked to several top clusters. Sequencing likely generated an artifact that appeared as a cluster of highly shared sequence variants.

Amplification used 60 Vbeta primers and 13 Jbeta primers. Profiled with immunoSEQ multiplex PCR; TCRdb holds only in-frame clones, not every one. The sample has 200,000 or so clones; 82% are singletons. The sequence derives from a woman aged 40-49 years in good health and CMV-seronegative. Sequencing input: PBMCs.

The CDR3 sequence: CAWITNRGLAGSGTGELFF. The CDR3 DNA sequence: TGTGCCTGGATCACTAATCGGGGACTAGCGGGATCGGGCACCGGGGAGCTGTTTTTT. This chain joins TRBV30 and TRBJ2-2; 13 bases are a match to TRBD2. The junction had 15 bases not matched to a gene; V was cut back by 4 bases and J by 4 bases. The CDR3 runs to 19 residues. Germline V gives CDR1 GTSNPN, CDR2 SVGIG (reference sequence).